These 12 T cell receptor beta chains share one sample of origin, sequenced in a study of blood T cell repertoires in COVID-19. The method was immunoSEQ multiplex PCR; TCRdb's version includes in-frame clones alone and lacks a portion of them. This sample carries roughly 160,000 clones, roughly nine tenths of them seen once, and the ten largest clones take about a quarter. Sequenced sample: peripheral blood. These receptors were collected from a man in his 60s with acute or convalescent COVID-19.

V and J are TRBV29-1 and TRBJ1-5; the match to TRBD1 covers 8 bases. V was clipped by 6 bases and J by 6 bases; unmatched bases: 7. This CDR3 is built from 13 residues. The germline CDR1 and CDR2 sequences are SQVTM and ANQGSEA. The CDR3 loop reads CSVRTGLRQPQHF. The CDR3 DNA reads as TGCAGCGTCAGGACAGGGCTCCGTCAGCCCCAGCATTTT.

This chain links TRBV5-1 with TRBJ1-6; 7 bases fit TRBD1. The CDR3 spans 13 residues. V shed 5 bases and J 9 bases; nucleotides not matched to a gene: 5. Germline V gene sequence: CDR1 SGHRS, CDR2 YFSETQ. The CDR3 region is CASSWTGLSPLHF. DNA for the CDR3: TGCGCCAGCAGTTGGACAGGACTTTCACCCCTCCACTTT.

The chain has TRBV5-1 and TRBJ1-6; weak D call: TRBD1 (5 bases). The V gene's germline CDR1 is SGHRS and CDR2 YFSETQ. The CDR3 is made up of 16 amino acids. The V gene lost 0 bases and the J gene lost 7 bases, with 14 bases spanning the gap. The CDR3 DNA is TGCGCCAGCAGCTTGGGGTCGGGGGAGAACAATTCACCCCTCCACTTT. Protein sequence: CASSLGSGENNSPLHF.

The chain carries TRBV19 and TRBJ2-5, with a weak D call TRBD1 (6 bases). Germline loops: CDR1 LNHDA, CDR2 SQIVND (reference sequence). There are 14 residues in the CDR3. V lost 1 base and J lost 5, with 11 bases in between. The CDR3 sequence: CASSIVQGWETQYF. CDR3 nucleotide sequence: TGTGCCAGTAGTATAGTTCAGGGGTGGGAGACCCAGTACTTC.

This rearrangement joins TRBV19 to TRBJ1-5; D is undetermined. The germline gives CDR1 LNHDA, CDR2 SQIVND (reference sequence). The length of the CDR3 is 14 residues. Trimming cost V 6 bases and J 2 bases, with 11 bases left between them. The CDR3 bases are TGTGCCAGTAGGGGAGTTTACGGCAATCAGCCCCAGCATTTT. Its translation is CASRGVYGNQPQHF. The full variable domain, rest sourced from reference TRBV19 and TRBJ1-5, is DGGITQSPKYLFRKEGQNVTLSCEQNLNHDAMYWYRQDPGQGLRLIYYSQIVNDFQKGDIAEGYSVSREKKESFPLTVTSAQKNPTAFYLCASRGVYGNQPQHFGDGTRLSIL.

CDR3 sequence: CASSHQTGTLSGANVLTF. In nucleotides, the CDR3 is TGTGCCAGCAGCCACCAGACAGGGACCCTCTCTGGGGCCAACGTCCTGACTTTC. The rearrangement links TRBV9 to TRBJ2-6; 7 bases map to TRBD1. V lost 4 bases to trimming and J lost 0 bases; unmatched junction nucleotides: 10. This CDR3 is 18 amino acids long. Germline V gene data show CDR1 as SGDLS and CDR2 as YYNGEE.

The chain employs TRBV10-3 and TRBJ1-1; 7 bases line up with TRBD1. The germline V gene encodes CDR1 ENHRY and CDR2 SYGVKD. The trim removed 5 bases at V and 3 bases at J, leaving 6 bases unmatched. The CDR3 spans 14 residues. The CDR3 region is CAISPTGEHTEAFF. The CDR3 DNA follows: TGTGCCATCAGTCCAACAGGGGAGCACACTGAAGCTTTCTTT.

The rearrangement joins TRBV27 to TRBJ2-7, with 9 bases fitting TRBD1. Germline V gene sequence: CDR1 MNHEY, CDR2 SMNVEV (reference sequence). J gave up 0 bases and V 6 bases, and 6 bases lay outside the gene matches. The CDR3 sequence is 15 residues long. The CDR3 DNA sequence: TGTGCCAGCAGATGGACAGGGGTCAGCTCCTACGAGCAGTACTTC. Amino acids: CASRWTGVSSYEQYF.

The rearrangement uses TRBV3-1 (or the pseudogene TRBV3-2) and TRBJ2-1, with TRBD2 matching over 16 bases. Germline V CDR1 and CDR2: LGHDT, YNNKEL (reference sequence). The length of the CDR3 is 18 residues. J was trimmed by 8 bases and V by 2 bases; bases with no gene match: 9. The CDR3 is CASSQLGLAGGPVDEQFF. The CDR3 DNA reads as TGTGCCAGCAGCCAACTGGGACTAGCGGGAGGGCCAGTCGATGAGCAGTTCTTC.

V gene TRBV28 combines with J gene TRBJ2-5, with 10 nucleotides matching TRBD2. The trim removed 5 bases at V and 5 bases at J, leaving 17 bases unmatched. The V gene's germline CDR1 is MDHEN and CDR2 SYDVKM. The CDR3 consists of 18 residues. The CDR3 protein is CASSQLLRASGSPETQYF. The CDR3 DNA sequence: TGTGCCAGCAGTCAACTTCTGCGCGCTAGCGGGAGCCCTGAGACCCAGTACTTC.

This chain uses TRBV30 with TRBJ1-2; 12 bases are shared with TRBD1. CDR3 length equals 17 residues. Germline V lookup: CDR1 GTSNPN, CDR2 SVGIG (reference sequence). With V trimmed by 4 bases and J by 4 bases, 13 bases remained unmatched. The CDR3 protein is CAWNHPGTGGAGYGYTF. The CDR3 DNA is TGTGCCTGGAATCACCCCGGGACAGGGGGCGCAGGCTATGGCTACACCTTC.

The V call is TRBV24-1, the J call TRBJ2-5; 9 bases match TRBD1. CDR1 KGHDR and CDR2 SFDVKD come from the germline V gene. The CDR3 loop spans 15 amino acids. V was clipped by 3 bases and J by 3 bases; unmatched bases: 4. CDR3 bases: TGTGCCACCAGTGATCGGGACAGGGTGGAAGAGACCCAGTACTTC. Its protein product is CATSDRDRVEETQYF.